The 10 T cell receptor beta chains below were found in one sample sequenced in a study of monozygotic twins with inflammatory bowel disease (dated by TCRdb to between 2019 and 2020). The library was obtained by 5' RACE. The sequencer was an Illumina HiSeq 2500. TCRdb reprocessed the reads and assigns one entry to each CDR3 protein sequence, leaving out DNA. In this sample's table one finds fewer than 350,000 distinct CDR3 sequences. Of the sample, approximately 2% is held by the ten largest clones. The sequenced material came from blood. Receptors originate from a human donor with ulcerative colitis or Crohn's disease, or a healthy co-twin of an affected twin (not recorded which).

This chain links TRBV7-6 with TRBJ2-2; the D call from TCRdb, TRBD1, cannot be confirmed without DNA. CDR1 and CDR2 from the germline V gene are SGHVS and FNYEAQ. This CDR3 spans 17 amino acids. CDR3: CASSLVGSGTGAGELFF.

The chain recombines TRBV5-5 with TRBJ1-3; lacking DNA, the TRBD1 call made by TCRdb goes unchecked. CDR3 size: 16 residues. Germline assignment: CDR1 SGHKS and CDR2 YYEKEE (reference sequence). The CDR3 spells CASSFGSGDSGNTIYF. Together with reference TRBV5-5 and TRBJ1-3, the CDR3 gives the full variable domain: DAGVTQSPTHLIKTRGQQVTLRCSPISGHKSVSWYQQVLGQGPQFIFQYYEKEERGRGNFPDRFSARQFPNYSSELNVNALLLGDSALYLCASSFGSGDSGNTIYFGEGSWLTVV.

This sequence joins TRBV14 and TRBJ2-3; with no DNA, the TCRdb D assignment of TRBD2 cannot be verified. This CDR3 spans 15 amino acids. Germline V gene data show CDR1 as SGHDN and CDR2 as FVKESK. This chain's CDR3 is CASSQVSHLTDTQYF.

V and J are TRBV3-1 and TRBJ2-7; TCRdb's D call of TRBD2 is untestable without DNA. Germline assignment: CDR1 LGHDT and CDR2 YNNKEL (reference sequence). This CDR3 region has 14 residues. This chain's CDR3 is CASSPSGRDDEQYF.

The rearrangement links TRBV28 to TRBJ1-1; the TCRdb call, TRBD1, lacks DNA for checking. The CDR3 consists of 14 residues. CDR1 and CDR2 from the germline V gene are MDHEN and SYDVKM. This CDR3 is CASNPGQAGSEAFF.

J is TRBJ2-7 and V is TRBV3-1; TCRdb proposes TRBD2, but this gene call is untestable without DNA. Germline V lookup: CDR1 LGHDT, CDR2 YNNKEL (reference sequence). This CDR3 comprises 14 residues. Here the CDR3 reads CASSQASGGYEQYF.

CDR3 residues: CASSEPGAYEQYF. This rearrangement joins TRBV7-2 to TRBJ2-7. The CDR3 covers 13 residues. Germline values: CDR1 SGHTA, CDR2 FQGNSA.

The chain uses TRBV12-3 or TRBV12-4 and TRBJ2-7; TCRdb proposes TRBD1, but this gene call is untestable without DNA. This CDR3 is built from 12 residues. CDR3 in amino acids: CASSLSGIEQYF.

V gene TRBV5-1 combines with J gene TRBJ1-3. Germline V lookup: CDR1 SGHRS, CDR2 YFSETQ. This CDR3 comprises 15 residues. The CDR3 here is CASSTDGASGNTIYF.

This sequence joins TRBV20-1 and TRBJ2-5; TCRdb indicates TRBD2, and absent DNA this call remains unverified. Germline V gene data show CDR1 as DFQATT and CDR2 as SNEGSKA (reference sequence). This CDR3 region has 14 residues. The chain's CDR3 is CSASRDYYQETQYF.